This T cell receptor (beta chain) was identified during a study of T cells in Graves' hyperthyroidism and ophthalmopathy. This clonotype was counted a few times. Germline V CDR1 and CDR2: SQVTM, ANQGSEA. The CDR3 has 14 amino acids. V lost 6 bases to trimming and J lost 9 bases, with 21 bases between them. The CDR3 regions of TCR beta were amplified from RNA transcripts. The HTBI set primed first-round TCR CDR3 RT-PCR. TCRdb independently ran MiXCR on the multiplex PCR reads; one entry per CDR3 protein. The sample holds hundreds of thousands of distinct CDR3 sequences, around 15% seen once. Sample: blood. The chain uses TRBV29-1 and TRBJ2-1; D gene ambiguous. The sequence was collected from a woman aged 18-29 years with Graves' hyperthyroidism. For the CDR3, the DNA is TGCAGCGTCCACGCGCGACAAACTTATCCTGAGCAGTTCTTC. Protein: CSVHARQTYPEQFF.